This TCR beta chain was profiled in a study of cytomegalovirus exposure and HLA in healthy donors. Whole-study context: Of some 410 genotyped donors, roughly 81% grouped in the Caucasian-associated ancestry cluster.

Study results and caveats: By a later analysis, the bulk of CMV-associated TCR beta chains appeared HLA-restricted.

Per the germline V gene, CDR1 is SEHNR and CDR2 is FQNEAQ (reference sequence). The V gene end was trimmed by 5 bases and the J gene end by 6 bases; junction bases not matched to a gene: 10. The CDR3 is 15 amino acids. For this clone: What it recognizes is unknown.

The study sampled nominally healthy donors, though unrecorded immune exposures were likely. The PCR used 60 Vbeta and 13 Jbeta primers. TCRdb's copy holds only in-frame clones and misses some; the assay was immunoSEQ multiplex PCR. The repertoire holds roughly 120,000 clones, with around four fifths as singletons. The clonotype was recovered from a male donor in good health and CMV-seropositive. Sequences were obtained from PBMCs. V usage is TRBV7-9 and J usage is TRBJ1-1; 9 bases map to TRBD1. CDR3 sequence: CASSVGTGSEAEAFF. The CDR3 DNA reads as TGTGCCAGCAGCGTAGGGACAGGGAGTGAAGCTGAAGCTTTCTTT.